This record covers a single TCR beta chain. Authors' processing steps: Amplification of reference gene primers was used by the study to estimate nucleated cell counts. Repertoires were generated with immunoSEQ multiplex PCR, while TCRdb's copy carries only in-frame clones and drops some. Clonal size and the V and J genes are those of that table, whereas D and trimming came from the DNA. The data show roughly 230,000 clones, approximately 83% seen once. The study drew participants aged 18 to 89 years from approximately 23 US areas. The entry originates in a study of blood T cell repertoires in COVID-19. Study details: Researchers got acute and convalescent COVID-19 samples from the United States, Italy and Spain.

V shed 5 bases and J shed 5 bases, with 15 bases lying between them. This CDR3 comprises 15 residues. From germline, CDR1 is SGHVS and CDR2 FNYEAQ. The J gene is TRBJ2-2, the V gene TRBV7-6; perhaps TRBD1 as D (6 bases). Sequencing was done on a sample of PBMCs or T cells enriched from blood (not recorded which). The clonotype comes from a woman aged 55-75 years who had recovered from COVID-19. The CDR3 sequence is CASSPDSLLTGELFF. DNA of the CDR3: TGTGCCAGCAGCCCGGACAGCCTCTTGACCGGGGAGCTGTTTTTT. The full variable domain, in which reference TRBV7-6 and TRBJ2-2 provide the parts outside the CDR3, is GAGVSQSPRYKVTKRGQDVALRCDPISGHVSLYWYRQALGQGPEFLTYFNYEAQQDKSGLPNDRFSAERPEGSISTLTIQRTEQRDSAMYRCASSPDSLLTGELFFGEGSRLTVL.